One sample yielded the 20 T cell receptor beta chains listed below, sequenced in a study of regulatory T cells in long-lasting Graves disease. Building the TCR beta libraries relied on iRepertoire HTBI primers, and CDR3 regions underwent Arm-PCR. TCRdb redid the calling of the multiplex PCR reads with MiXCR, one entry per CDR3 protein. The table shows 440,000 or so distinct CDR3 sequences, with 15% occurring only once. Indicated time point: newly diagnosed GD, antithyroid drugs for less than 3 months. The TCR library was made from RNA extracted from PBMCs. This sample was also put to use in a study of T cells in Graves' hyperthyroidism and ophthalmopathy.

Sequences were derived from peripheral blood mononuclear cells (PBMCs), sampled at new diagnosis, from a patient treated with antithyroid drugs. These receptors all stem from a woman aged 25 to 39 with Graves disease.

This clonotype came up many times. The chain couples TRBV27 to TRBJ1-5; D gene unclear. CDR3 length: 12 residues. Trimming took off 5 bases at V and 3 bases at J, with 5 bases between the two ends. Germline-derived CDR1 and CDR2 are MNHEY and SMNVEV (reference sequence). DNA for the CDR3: TGTGCCAGCAGTCCGACCAATCAGCCCCAGCATTTT. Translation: CASSPTNQPQHF.

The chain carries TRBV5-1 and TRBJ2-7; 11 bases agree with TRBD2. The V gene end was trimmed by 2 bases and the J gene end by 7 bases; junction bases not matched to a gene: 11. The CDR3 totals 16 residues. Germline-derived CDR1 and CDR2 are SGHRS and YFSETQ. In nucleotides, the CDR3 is TGCGCCAGCAGCTTATACCACGGGACTAGCGGAGGAGAGCAGTACTTC. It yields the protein CASSLYHGTSGGEQYF. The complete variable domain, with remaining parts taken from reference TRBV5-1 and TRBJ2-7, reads KAGVTQTPRYLIKTRGQQVTLSCSPISGHRSVSWYQQTPGQGLQFLFEYFSETQRNKGNFPGRFSGRQFSNSRSEMNVSTLELGDSALYLCASSLYHGTSGGEQYFGPGTRLTVT.

The CDR3 nucleotides are TGTGCCAGCAGGCGGGCGGCCTCCCCCAACACCGGGGAGCTGTTTTTT. It codes for CASRRAASPNTGELFF. The V call is TRBV27, the J call TRBJ2-2, with D possibly being TRBD2 (5 bases). Germline loops: CDR1 MNHEY, CDR2 SMNVEV (reference sequence). This CDR3 has 16 amino acids. Trimming removed 6 bases at V and 2 bases at J, with 16 bases between.

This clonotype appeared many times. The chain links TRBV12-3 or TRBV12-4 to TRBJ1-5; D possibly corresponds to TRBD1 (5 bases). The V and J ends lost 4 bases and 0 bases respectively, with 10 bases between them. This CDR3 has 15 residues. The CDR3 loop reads CASSWGRPSNQPQHF. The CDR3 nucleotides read TGTGCCAGCAGTTGGGGACGGCCTAGCAATCAGCCCCAGCATTTT.

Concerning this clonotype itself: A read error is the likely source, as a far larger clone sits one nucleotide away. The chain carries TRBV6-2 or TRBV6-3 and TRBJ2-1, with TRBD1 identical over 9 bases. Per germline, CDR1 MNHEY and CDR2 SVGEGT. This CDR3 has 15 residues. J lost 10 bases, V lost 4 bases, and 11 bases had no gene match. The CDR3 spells CASSSPGTGLEEQFF. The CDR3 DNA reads TGTGCCAGCAGTTCCCCCGGGACAGGGCTTGAGGAGCAGTTCTTC.

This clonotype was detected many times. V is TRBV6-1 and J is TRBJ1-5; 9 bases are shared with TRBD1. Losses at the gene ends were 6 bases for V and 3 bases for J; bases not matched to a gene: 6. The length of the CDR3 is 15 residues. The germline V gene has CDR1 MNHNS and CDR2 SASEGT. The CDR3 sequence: CASRPGTGPNQPQHF. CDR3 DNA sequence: TGTGCCAGCAGACCCGGGACAGGGCCCAATCAGCCCCAGCATTTT.

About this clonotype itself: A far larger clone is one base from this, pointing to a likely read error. The CDR3 bases are TGTGCCAGCAGTGTACGAAGGGACCGGAACCGAGACAGTGAGCAGTTCTTC. This translates into CASSVRRDRNRDSEQFF. The genes are TRBV13 and TRBJ2-1; possibly TRBD1 or TRBD2 for D (5 bases each). The V gene's germline CDR1 is PRHDT and CDR2 FYEKMQ (reference sequence). V shed 6 bases and J shed 9 bases, with 27 bases lying between them. This CDR3 is 17 amino acids long. Based on the CDR3 plus reference TRBV13 and TRBJ2-1, the full variable domain is AAGVIQSPRHLIKEKRETATLKCYPIPRHDTVYWYQQGPGQDPQFLISFYEKMQSDKGSIPDRFSAQQFSDYHSELNMSSLELGDSALYFCASSVRRDRNRDSEQFFGPGTRLTVL.

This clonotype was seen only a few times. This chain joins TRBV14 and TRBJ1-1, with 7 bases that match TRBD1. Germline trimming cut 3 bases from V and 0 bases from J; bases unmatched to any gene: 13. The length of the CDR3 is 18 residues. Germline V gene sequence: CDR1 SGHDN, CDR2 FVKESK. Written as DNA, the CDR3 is TGTGCCAGCAGCCAGAAATTTGGGGGGACAGCTGTGAACACTGAAGCTTTCTTT. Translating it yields CASSQKFGGTAVNTEAFF.

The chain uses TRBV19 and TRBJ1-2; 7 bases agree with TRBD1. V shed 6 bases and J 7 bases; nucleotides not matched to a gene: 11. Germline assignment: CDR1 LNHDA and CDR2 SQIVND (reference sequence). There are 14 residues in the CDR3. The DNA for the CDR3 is TGTGCCAGTAGCCGACAGGGCTCCTACGGTGGCTACACCTTC. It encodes CASSRQGSYGGYTF.

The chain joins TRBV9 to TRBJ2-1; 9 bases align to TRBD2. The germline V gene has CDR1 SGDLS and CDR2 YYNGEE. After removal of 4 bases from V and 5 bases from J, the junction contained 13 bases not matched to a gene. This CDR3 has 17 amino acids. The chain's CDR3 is CASSPYTAGGLDNEQFF. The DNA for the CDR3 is TGTGCCAGCAGCCCATACACAGCGGGAGGTCTCGACAATGAGCAGTTCTTC.

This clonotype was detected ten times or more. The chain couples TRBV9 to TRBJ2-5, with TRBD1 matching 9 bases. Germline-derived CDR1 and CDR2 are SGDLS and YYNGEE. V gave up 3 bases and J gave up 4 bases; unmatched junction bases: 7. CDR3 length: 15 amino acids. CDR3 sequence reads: CASSATGGFGETQYF. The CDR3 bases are TGTGCCAGCAGCGCCACAGGGGGCTTCGGAGAGACCCAGTACTTC.

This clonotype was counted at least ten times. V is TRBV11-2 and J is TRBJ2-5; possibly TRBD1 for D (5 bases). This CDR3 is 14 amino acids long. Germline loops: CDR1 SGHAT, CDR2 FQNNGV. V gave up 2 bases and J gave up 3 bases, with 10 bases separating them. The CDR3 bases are TGTGCCAGCAGCTTACAGCAGGGAAAAGAGACCCAGTACTTC. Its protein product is CASSLQQGKETQYF.

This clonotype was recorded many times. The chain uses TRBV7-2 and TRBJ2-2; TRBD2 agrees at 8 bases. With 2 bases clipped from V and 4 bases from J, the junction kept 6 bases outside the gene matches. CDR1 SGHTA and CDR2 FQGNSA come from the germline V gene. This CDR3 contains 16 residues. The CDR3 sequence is CASSLSIGRATGELFF. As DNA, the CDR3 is TGTGCCAGCAGCTTATCGATCGGGAGGGCCACCGGGGAGCTGTTTTTT.

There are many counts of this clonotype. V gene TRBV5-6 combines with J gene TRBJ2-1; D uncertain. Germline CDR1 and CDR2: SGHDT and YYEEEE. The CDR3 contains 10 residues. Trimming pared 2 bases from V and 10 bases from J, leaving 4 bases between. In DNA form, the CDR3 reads TGTGCCAGCAGCTTCTTGGAGCAGTTCTTC. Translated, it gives CASSFLEQFF.

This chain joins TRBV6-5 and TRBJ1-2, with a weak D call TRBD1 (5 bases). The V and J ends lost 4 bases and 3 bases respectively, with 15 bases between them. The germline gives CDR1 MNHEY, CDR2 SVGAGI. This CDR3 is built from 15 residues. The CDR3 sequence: CASSSFGGMDYGYTF. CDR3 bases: TGTGCCAGCAGTTCCTTCGGGGGGATGGACTATGGCTACACCTTC.

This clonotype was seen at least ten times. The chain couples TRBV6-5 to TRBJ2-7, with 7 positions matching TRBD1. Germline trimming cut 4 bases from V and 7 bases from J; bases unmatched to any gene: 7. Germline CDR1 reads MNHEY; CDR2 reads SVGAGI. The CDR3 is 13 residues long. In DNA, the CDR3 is TGTGCCAGCAGTTTCGACAGGGTAGGGGAGCAGTACTTC. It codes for CASSFDRVGEQYF.

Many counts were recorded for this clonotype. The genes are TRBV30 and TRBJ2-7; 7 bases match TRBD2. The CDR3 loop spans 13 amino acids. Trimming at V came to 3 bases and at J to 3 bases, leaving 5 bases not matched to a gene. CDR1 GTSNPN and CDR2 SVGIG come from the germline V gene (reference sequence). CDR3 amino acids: CAWSHGGYYEQYF. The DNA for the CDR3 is TGTGCCTGGAGCCACGGGGGGTACTACGAGCAGTACTTC. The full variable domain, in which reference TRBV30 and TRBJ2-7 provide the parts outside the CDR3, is SQTIHQWPATLVQPVGSPLSLECTVEGTSNPNLYWYRQAAGRGLQLLFYSVGIGQISSEVPQNLSASRPQDRQFILSSKKLLLSDSGFYLCAWSHGGYYEQYFGPGTRLTVT.

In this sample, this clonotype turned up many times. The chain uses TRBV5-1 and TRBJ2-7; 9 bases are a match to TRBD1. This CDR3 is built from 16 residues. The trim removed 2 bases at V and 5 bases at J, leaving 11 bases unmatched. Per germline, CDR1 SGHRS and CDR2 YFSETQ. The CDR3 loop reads CASSFEPGQGNNEQYF. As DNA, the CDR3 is TGCGCCAGCAGCTTCGAACCGGGACAGGGAAACAACGAGCAGTACTTC.

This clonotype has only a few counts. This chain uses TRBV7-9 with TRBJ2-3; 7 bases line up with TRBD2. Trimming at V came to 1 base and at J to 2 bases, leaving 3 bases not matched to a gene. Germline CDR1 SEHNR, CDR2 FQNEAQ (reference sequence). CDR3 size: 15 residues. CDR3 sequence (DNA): TGTGCCAGCAGCTTAGGGGGAGGGCACACAGATACGCAGTATTTT. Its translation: CASSLGGGHTDTQYF.

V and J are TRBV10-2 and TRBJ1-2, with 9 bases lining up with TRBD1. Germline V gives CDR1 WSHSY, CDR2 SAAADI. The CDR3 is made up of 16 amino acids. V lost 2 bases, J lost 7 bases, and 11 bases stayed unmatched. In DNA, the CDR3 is TGCGCCAGCAGTGAGAGGGAGACAGGGGGAGATTTTGGCTACACCTTC. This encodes CASSERETGGDFGYTF.